This T cell receptor beta chain came from a study of blood T cell repertoires in COVID-19. Study background: COVID-19 samples, acute and convalescent, were from the United States, Italy and Spain. PBMCs, B-cell-depleted T cells, or T cells were the source of the cDNA or gDNA that made up the material.

Measured with immunoSEQ multiplex PCR; TCRdb has only the in-frame clones, and not every one. The table has 250,000 to 350,000 clones, 75% to 90% seen once. Germline lookup yields CDR1 LGHDT and CDR2 YNNKEL (reference sequence). There are 15 residues in the CDR3. The V and J ends lost 3 bases and 4 bases respectively, with 15 bases between them. Source material: PBMCs or T cells enriched from blood (not recorded which). The TCR was taken from a woman aged 30 to 39 who had recovered from COVID-19. The V and J genes are TRBV3-1 (or the pseudogene TRBV3-2) and TRBJ1-2; a weak D match, TRBD1 (5 bases). The CDR3: CASSQTHSGGYGYTF. The CDR3 DNA reads TGTGCCAGCAGCCAGACACACTCGGGGGGCTATGGCTACACCTTC.